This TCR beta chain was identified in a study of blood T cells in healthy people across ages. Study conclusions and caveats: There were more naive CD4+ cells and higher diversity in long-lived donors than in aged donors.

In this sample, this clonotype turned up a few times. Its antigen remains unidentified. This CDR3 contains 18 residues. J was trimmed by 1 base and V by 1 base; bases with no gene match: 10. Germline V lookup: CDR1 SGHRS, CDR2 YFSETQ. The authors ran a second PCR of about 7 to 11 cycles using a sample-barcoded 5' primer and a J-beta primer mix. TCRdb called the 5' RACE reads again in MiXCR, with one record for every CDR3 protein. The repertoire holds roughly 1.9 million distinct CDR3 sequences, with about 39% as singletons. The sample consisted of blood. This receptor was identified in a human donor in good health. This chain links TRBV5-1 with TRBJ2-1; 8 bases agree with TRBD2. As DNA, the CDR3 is TGCGCCAGCAGCTTGAGAAGGGCGGGGGGAACTTCCTACAATGAGCAGTTCTTC. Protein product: CASSLRRAGGTSYNEQFF.